The clone carrying this T cell receptor (beta chain) showed up just once. Its antigen remains unknown. CDR1 and CDR2 (germline): MGHDK, SYGVNS. The ends were cut back, 5 bases at V and 6 bases at J, with 6 bases in the middle. This CDR3 is 11 amino acids long. The data derive from a study of cytomegalovirus exposure and HLA in healthy donors. The study ran its PCR with 60 Vbeta and 13 Jbeta primers. Measured with immunoSEQ multiplex PCR; TCRdb has only the in-frame clones, and not every one. The sample consists of 180,000 or so clones, around 80% of them appearing once. Regarding the study as a whole: Later, TCR association rates were found to vary by HLA locus, highest for DRB1 and lowest for HLA-C. No immune exposure information besides CMV serostatus was available. Cytomegalovirus status was reportedly diagnosed by the classifier with high sensitivity and specificity.

The rearrangement joins TRBV25-1 to TRBJ2-3, with D unclear. This TCR was recovered from a girl under 18 in good health and CMV-seropositive. Source material: PBMCs. In nucleotides, the CDR3 is TGTGCCAGCAGTACACATGATACGCAGTATTTT. It specifies CASSTHDTQYF.